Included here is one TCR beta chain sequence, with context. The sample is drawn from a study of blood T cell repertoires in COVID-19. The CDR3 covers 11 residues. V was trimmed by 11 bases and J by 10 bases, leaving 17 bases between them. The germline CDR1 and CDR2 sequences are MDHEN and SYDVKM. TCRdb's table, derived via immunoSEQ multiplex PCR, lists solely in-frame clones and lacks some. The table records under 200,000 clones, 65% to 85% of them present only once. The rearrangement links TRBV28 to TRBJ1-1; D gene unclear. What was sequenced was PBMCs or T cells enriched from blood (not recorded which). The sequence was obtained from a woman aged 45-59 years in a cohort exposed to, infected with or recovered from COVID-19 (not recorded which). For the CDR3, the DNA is TGTGCCCTCTCGCCCCCTGGTAGAGCTTTCTTT. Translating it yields CALSPPGRAFF. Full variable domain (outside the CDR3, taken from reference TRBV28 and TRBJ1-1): DVKVTQSSRYLVKRTGEKVFLECVQDMDHENMFWYRQDPGLGLRLIYFSYDVKMKEKGDIPEGYSVSREKKERFSLILESASTNQTSMYLCALSPPGRAFFGQGTRLTVV.